This T cell receptor beta chain was recovered during a study of T cells after yellow fever vaccination (dated by TCRdb to between 2018 and 2021). The study in broad terms: Libraries from fractions with low cell numbers were prepared with the SMART-Seq v4 Ultra Low Input RNA kit. To track T-cell clones before and after primary and booster YFV17D yellow fever vaccination, bulk TCR alpha and beta repertoires were sequenced longitudinally. The cohort comprised two healthy male donors, one aged 18 to 30 and one aged 30 to 40 years. Blood was collected at multiple timepoints before and after primary and secondary immunization, and bulk PBMC replicates and cell subsets were isolated. Results and caveats for the whole study, not just this receptor: A small share of clonotypes occurred in both CD4 and CD8 compartments, likely arising from convergent recombination. Because only two donors were included in the study, the extent to which the findings can be generalized is limited. Because abundant contaminating clonotypes from the bulk population could be contained in FACS-sorted repertoires, computational filtering was required. Most clones expanded after primary vaccination (approximately 95% of CD4 and roughly 90% of CD8) were re-detected after the booster, suggesting that broad memory maintenance occurred. The secondary T-cell response was weaker than the primary response but faster, peaking on day 5 instead of day 15.

Taken with the paper, the label for treatment or condition translates to: live attenuated yellow fever vaccine strain. PBMCs were isolated from peripheral blood using a standard Ficoll-Paque protocol. With anti-CD3 and anti-CD8 staining plus a dextramer loaded with the yellow fever NS4B epitope peptide, the researchers sorted epitope-specific CD8 T cells. TriZol was used to extract RNA from bulk PBMCs, CD4 and CD8 fractions, and dextramer-positive and dextramer-negative fractions. From cysteine to phenylalanine, the CDR3 is 15 amino acids long. The read is trimmed to its CDR3 DNA, 45 bases read in frame from base 1. V and J lose 7 bases and 0 bases, and a span of 13 bases separates them. This clonotype showed up many times. Base qualities are not provided; no much larger clone lies one nucleotide away. Synthesis of TCR cDNA relied on 5'RACE template switching, a step that introduced a universal primer site along with unique molecular identifiers. cDNA synthesis was primed from both the TCR alpha and TCR beta constant segments. Libraries were amplified in two PCR steps, with sample barcodes and sequencing adapters added in the second step. Sequencing of libraries was performed on Illumina HiSeq 2500 (2x100 bp) or NovaSeq (2x150 bp). In the original analysis: Reads were demultiplexed and collapsed into UMI consensus sequences with MIGEC, and V(D)J alignment was performed with MiXCR. Vaccine-responding clonotypes were identified with edgeR using replicate PBMC samples, with FDR below 0.01 and a log2 fold change above 5 up to day 15 being required. CD4 or CD8 identity was assigned to each bulk clonotype according to whether the clonotype was present at higher abundance in the sequenced CD4 repertoire or the sequenced CD8 repertoire. NS4B-specific clonotypes were defined as those at least 10-fold enriched in dextramer-positive over dextramer-negative fractions; CD4-biased clonotypes were excluded. TCRdb trimmed the raw reads at Q25, called clones with MiXCR and kept productive beta chains. Duplicate CDR3 protein sequences are folded into a single record with the most common DNA and genes. Clone size and V and J calls follow TCRdb, not the original study. The sample yields about 96,000 distinct CDR3 sequences; under 9% were counted once. Approximately 17% of the sample is taken by the ten largest.

The chain is assembled from TRBV12-3 or TRBV12-4 and TRBJ1-3, with the D gene not confidently named. The TCR originated in a man aged 18 to 35 who received the YFV17D yellow fever vaccine. The sample here was CD8+ T cells not binding an NS4B(214-222) dextramer, sorted from PBMCs, taken roughly 14 days after the first yellow fever vaccination. The meaning of the sample's cell subset or site label: NS4B epitope dextramer-negative CD8 T cells. In nucleotides, the sequence is TGTGCCAGCACTCCCTTCCTCCCCTCTGGAAACACCATATATTTT. Translated, it reads CASTPFLPSGNTIYF.